The 27 T cell receptor beta chains presented below share a single source sample, sequenced in a study of CD8+ T cells in alopecia areata. Extraction of RNA preceded its reverse transcription into cDNA, which served as the sequencing template. Method: immunoSEQ multiplex PCR; TCRdb's copy keeps in-frame clones and lacks some. The table lists some 200,000 clones, about three fifths of them singletons. Treatment denoted: oral pan-JAK inhibitor, 5-10 mg twice daily. Sequenced here: CD4+ T cells sorted from blood, sampled at week 4, from a patient treated with tofacitinib. All receptors come from a human donor with alopecia areata.

The chain joins TRBV7-9 to TRBJ2-5; D is ambiguous. Between the trimmed V and J ends, which lost 2 bases and 0 bases, there was a span of 13 bases. Germline values: CDR1 SEHNR, CDR2 FQNEAQ (reference sequence). There are 16 residues in the CDR3. The CDR3: CASSLPDSWYQETQYF. The CDR3 DNA reads TGTGCCAGCAGCTTACCTGACTCCTGGTACCAAGAGACCCAGTACTTC.

The rearrangement joins TRBV30 to TRBJ2-1, with 7 bases fitting TRBD2. Germline V gene lookup returns CDR1 GTSNPN and CDR2 SVGIG (reference sequence). V dropped 4 bases and J dropped 0; count of bases not matched to a gene: 6. The CDR3 is 15 residues long. The CDR3 reads CAWTRTRPSYNEQFF. The CDR3 nucleotides are TGTGCCTGGACCAGGACTAGGCCCTCCTACAATGAGCAGTTCTTC.

A few counts support this clone. The genes are TRBV2 and TRBJ2-3; the D is unclear. The V gene's germline CDR1 is SNHLY and CDR2 FYNNEI. The length of the CDR3 is 14 residues. Deletions cut 5 bases from V and 0 bases from J, with 9 bases between. The CDR3 sequence: CASSPQSSTDTQYF. The CDR3 coding sequence is TGTGCCAGCAGTCCCCAATCAAGCACAGATACGCAGTATTTT.

The genes are TRBV4-1 and TRBJ1-1; D unresolved. With 1 base removed from V and 3 bases from J, the gap between germline ends came to 12 bases. CDR3 size: 15 residues. From germline, CDR1 is MGHRA and CDR2 YSYEKL. CDR3 DNA: TGCGCCAGCAGCCAAGGTGCGCGTAGTTACACTGAAGCTTTCTTT. Protein sequence: CASSQGARSYTEAFF.

The chain couples TRBV9 to TRBJ2-1; unclear D gene. Germline values: CDR1 SGDLS, CDR2 YYNGEE. This CDR3 has 12 residues. V was cut by 6 bases and J by 7 bases, with 11 bases left in between. The CDR3 protein is CASTNRWNEQFF. The DNA for the CDR3 is TGTGCCAGCACCAACCGATGGAATGAGCAGTTCTTC. The full variable domain, with the rest looked up from reference TRBV9 and TRBJ2-1, is DSGVTQTPKHLITATGQRVTLRCSPRSGDLSVYWYQQSLDQGLQFLIQYYNGEERAKGNILERFSAQQFPDLHSELNLSSLELGDSALYFCASTNRWNEQFFGPGTRLTVL.

The chain recombines TRBV25-1 with TRBJ1-5, with TRBD1 matching 11 bases. The CDR3 loop spans 17 amino acids. Germline values: CDR1 MGHDK, CDR2 SYGVNS. V was clipped by 4 bases and J by 2 bases; unmatched bases: 7. CDR3 loop: CASSGDLGQGGNQPQHF. CDR3 nucleotides: TGTGCCAGCAGTGGGGATTTGGGACAGGGGGGCAATCAGCCCCAGCATTTT.

The chain is built from TRBV6-6 and TRBJ1-1; D ambiguous. CDR1 and CDR2 (germline): MNHNY, SVGAGI (reference sequence). This CDR3 region has 15 residues. V lost 2 bases to trimming and J lost 4 bases, with 14 bases between them. CDR3 nucleotides: TGTGCCAGCAGTTACCCGGCCCGGGGAGGCACTGAAGCTTTCTTT. Its protein product is CASSYPARGGTEAFF.

The chain uses TRBV4-2 and TRBJ2-1; no clear D gene. The CDR3 is 11 residues long. The germline V gene encodes CDR1 LGHNA and CDR2 YNFKEQ. Trimming cost V 0 bases and J 10 bases, with 4 bases left between them. CDR3 in DNA: TGTGCCAGCAGCCAAGAAGACGAGCAGTTCTTC. Translated, it gives CASSQEDEQFF.

The chain couples TRBV6-1 to TRBJ2-7; tentative D call: TRBD1 (6 bases). V gave up 0 bases and J gave up 4 bases, with 10 bases separating them. The germline CDR1 and CDR2 sequences are MNHNS and SASEGT. This CDR3 contains 14 residues. CDR3 nucleotide sequence: TGTGCCAGCAGTGAAGCCGGGACAACTTACGAGCAGTACTTC. Protein: CASSEAGTTYEQYF.

The chain combines TRBV2 with TRBJ2-5, with D hard to call. The ends were cut back, 5 bases at V and 2 bases at J, with 15 bases in the middle. CDR1 is SNHLY, CDR2 FYNNEI, per germline. The CDR3 contains 15 residues. CDR3 nucleotides: TGTGCCAGCAGTCGGCGCGGAGATGTACAAGAGACCCAGTACTTC. This codes for CASSRRGDVQETQYF. Together with reference TRBV2 and TRBJ2-5, the CDR3 gives the full variable domain: EPEVTQTPSHQVTQMGQEVILRCVPISNHLYFYWYRQILGQKVEFLVSFYNNEISEKSEIFDDQFSVERPDGSNFTLKIRSTKLEDSAMYFCASSRRGDVQETQYFGPGTRLLVL.

This clone was seen a few times. The chain has TRBV19 and TRBJ2-6; D not certain. This CDR3 contains 16 residues. V gave up 6 bases and J gave up 0 bases, with 12 bases separating them. In germline, CDR1 is LNHDA, CDR2 SQIVND (reference sequence). The CDR3 spells CASSQLGGSGANVLTF. In nucleotides, the CDR3 is TGTGCCAGTAGCCAATTAGGTGGCTCTGGGGCCAACGTCCTGACTTTC.

The J gene is TRBJ2-7, the V gene TRBV11-2, with D perhaps matching TRBD2 (5 bases). Trimming removed 5 bases at V and 0 bases at J, with 11 bases between. The CDR3 consists of 14 residues. Germline V gene lookup returns CDR1 SGHAT and CDR2 FQNNGV. CDR3 DNA: TGTGCCAGCAGCATTACTAGGAACTCCTACGAGCAGTACTTC. Encoded protein: CASSITRNSYEQYF.

V and J are TRBV7-9 and TRBJ2-7, with TRBD1 as a possible D gene (6 bases). In germline, CDR1 is SEHNR, CDR2 FQNEAQ (reference sequence). V lost 2 bases and J lost 6, with 17 bases in between. The CDR3 has 15 amino acids. Here the CDR3 DNA reads TGTGCCAGCAGCTTACTCCCTCCAGGGGTGTCCGAGCAGTACTTC. It specifies CASSLLPPGVSEQYF. Together with reference TRBV7-9 and TRBJ2-7, the CDR3 gives the full variable domain: DTGVSQNPRHKITKRGQNVTFRCDPISEHNRLYWYRQTLGQGPEFLTYFQNEAQLEKSRLLSDRFSAERPKGSFSTLEIQRTEQGDSAMYLCASSLLPPGVSEQYFGPGTRLTVT.

This clone is a singleton in its sample. The chain couples TRBV19 to TRBJ2-7, with 8 positions matching TRBD1. Germline loops: CDR1 LNHDA, CDR2 SQIVND (reference sequence). CDR3 length: 15 amino acids. With 6 bases clipped from V and 7 bases from J, the junction kept 14 bases outside the gene matches. The CDR3 is CASRGTGSALLEQYF. For the CDR3, the DNA is TGTGCCAGTAGGGGGACAGGTTCTGCCCTTTTGGAGCAGTACTTC.

This clone has more than one count but fewer than ten. V usage is TRBV5-4 and J usage is TRBJ2-1; 13 bases line up with TRBD2. Trimming at V came to 6 bases and at J to 7 bases, leaving 7 bases not matched to a gene. This CDR3 is built from 15 residues. Germline V gene lookup returns CDR1 SGHNT and CDR2 YYREEE (reference sequence). Here the CDR3 reads CASTQLAGGLNEQFF. CDR3 sequence (DNA): TGTGCCAGCACCCAACTAGCGGGGGGGTTGAATGAGCAGTTCTTC.

The genes are TRBV5-6 and TRBJ2-6, with 11 bases fitting TRBD2. Germline-derived CDR1 and CDR2 are SGHDT and YYEEEE. There are 17 residues in the CDR3. V was clipped by 4 bases and J by 4 bases; unmatched bases: 7. The DNA of the CDR3 is TGTGCCAGCAGCGGTAGCGGGGGGGCTGCAGGGGCCAACGTCCTGACTTTC. Translation: CASSGSGGAAGANVLTF.

The V gene is TRBV29-1, the J gene TRBJ2-5; D uncertain. The CDR3 extends over 11 amino acids. CDR1 and CDR2 from the germline V gene are SQVTM and ANQGSEA. Trimming took 7 bases from V and 5 from J, leaving 11 bases between them. The CDR3 is CSAKEAETQYF. The CDR3 DNA reads as TGCAGCGCAAAAGAAGCGGAGACCCAGTACTTC.

Points on this clone: Additional DNA sequences in this sample encode the identical CDR3. J is TRBJ1-1 and V is TRBV29-1; unclear D gene. Germline V lookup: CDR1 SQVTM, CDR2 ANQGSEA. CDR3 length: 13 amino acids. The ends were cut back, 3 bases at V and 0 bases at J, with 8 bases in the middle. The CDR3 DNA sequence: TGCAGCGTTGAGGGCAGGTTGAACACTGAAGCTTTCTTT. Translation: CSVEGRLNTEAFF.

This clone was counted only a few times. This chain uses TRBV9 with TRBJ1-6; 10 bases match TRBD1. CDR3 length: 15 residues. The germline V gene encodes CDR1 SGDLS and CDR2 YYNGEE. The junction had 5 bases not matched to a gene; V was cut back by 3 bases and J by 8 bases. CDR3 region: CASSGWTGGDSPLHF. DNA for the CDR3: TGTGCCAGCAGCGGATGGACAGGGGGAGATTCACCCCTCCACTTT.

This clone appeared a few times. This chain uses TRBV4-2 with TRBJ1-3; TRBD1 is a possible D gene (5 bases). Trimming left V 5 bases short and J 4 bases short, with 12 bases between. The CDR3 is 14 amino acids. The germline V gene has CDR1 LGHNA and CDR2 YNFKEQ. CDR3 sequence (DNA): TGTGCCAGCAGCGGGACGGACAAAGGAAACACCATATATTTT. Translated, it gives CASSGTDKGNTIYF.

This clone was counted many times. The V call is TRBV12-5, the J call TRBJ1-1; 7 bases match TRBD1. The germline V gene has CDR1 LGHNT and CDR2 FRNRAP. There are 14 residues in the CDR3. After removal of 4 bases from V and 5 bases from J, the junction contained 7 bases not matched to a gene. This CDR3 reads CASGYRQGRTEAFF. The CDR3 region has the DNA TGTGCTAGTGGTTACAGACAGGGTCGGACTGAAGCTTTCTTT.

This sequence joins TRBV7-8 and TRBJ1-2; D is unresolved. V lost 6 bases and J 8 bases, leaving 16 bases between the germline ends. The CDR3 runs 13 residues. Germline values: CDR1 SGHVS, CDR2 FQNEAQ. CDR3 sequence reads: CASRPREVGGYTF. The CDR3 DNA reads as TGTGCCAGCAGACCGCGAGAAGTAGGGGGCTACACCTTC. Together with reference TRBV7-8 and TRBJ1-2, the CDR3 gives the full variable domain: GAGVSQSPRYKVAKRGQDVALRCDPISGHVSLFWYQQALGQGPEFLTYFQNEAQLDKSGLPSDRFFAERPEGSVSTLKIQRTQQEDSAVYLCASRPREVGGYTFGSGTRLTVV.

Regarding this clone: Germline and junction disagree at one end, which may indicate a read error. CDR3 bases: TGTGCTAGCAGCGCTTCTAGCGGGGGGGGTAATGAGCAGTTCTTC. Its protein is CASSASSGGGNEQFF. This sequence joins TRBV7-7 and TRBJ2-1, with 12 bases aligning to TRBD2. The CDR3 runs to 15 residues. The germline V gene has CDR1 SSHAT and CDR2 FNYEAQ (reference sequence).

This clone appeared a few times. J is TRBJ2-5 and V is TRBV25-1, with D maybe TRBD1 (5 bases). Trimming left V 2 bases short and J 1 base short, with 11 bases between. From germline, CDR1 is MGHDK and CDR2 SYGVNS. The length of the CDR3 is 15 residues. The CDR3 loop is CASSEGARSQETQYF. DNA of the CDR3: TGTGCCAGCAGTGAAGGGGCACGAAGCCAAGAGACCCAGTACTTC.

Regarding this clone: Sequence at one end of the junction differs from germline and may be a read error. The V gene is TRBV5-4, the J gene TRBJ2-1; possibly TRBD1 for D (7 bases). CDR3 length: 15 residues. From germline, CDR1 is SGHNT and CDR2 YYREEE (reference sequence). The CDR3 reads CASSSTGDSHNEQFF. For the CDR3, the DNA is TGTGCCAGCAGCTCTACAGGGGACTCCCACAATGAGCAGTTCTTC.

V is TRBV28 and J is TRBJ2-3; TRBD2 might be the D (6 bases). Germline loops: CDR1 MDHEN, CDR2 SYDVKM. The CDR3 totals 15 residues. Trimming stripped 5 bases from V and 2 bases from J, with 14 bases between. DNA of the CDR3: TGTGCCAGCAGTCTACTAGCTATCCACACAGATACGCAGTATTTT. Amino acid sequence: CASSLLAIHTDTQYF.

The V gene is TRBV7-2, the J gene TRBJ2-2; D not resolved. Germline loops: CDR1 SGHTA, CDR2 FQGNSA. The CDR3 loop spans 15 amino acids. V shed 2 bases and J shed 9 bases, with 16 bases lying between them. The chain's CDR3 is CASSLWAAVGRELFF. CDR3 sequence (DNA): TGTGCCAGCAGCTTATGGGCGGCCGTAGGCCGGGAGCTGTTTTTT.